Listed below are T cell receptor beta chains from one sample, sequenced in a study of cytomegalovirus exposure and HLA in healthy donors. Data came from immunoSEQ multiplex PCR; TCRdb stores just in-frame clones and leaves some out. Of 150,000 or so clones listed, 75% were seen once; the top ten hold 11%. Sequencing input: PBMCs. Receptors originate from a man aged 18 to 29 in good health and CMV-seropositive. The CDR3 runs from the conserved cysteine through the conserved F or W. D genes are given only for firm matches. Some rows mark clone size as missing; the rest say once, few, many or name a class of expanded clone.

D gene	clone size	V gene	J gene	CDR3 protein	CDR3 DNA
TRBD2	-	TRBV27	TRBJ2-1	CASSLIASGIYNEQFF	TGTGCCAGCAGTTTAATAGCTAGCGGAATCTACAATGAGCAGTTCTTC
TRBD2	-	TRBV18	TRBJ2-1	CASSLTSGTNNEQFF	TGTGCCAGCTCACTTACTAGCGGGACTAACAATGAGCAGTTCTTC
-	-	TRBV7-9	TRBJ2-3	CASTVGQGSADTQYF	TGTGCCAGCACCGTTGGGCAGGGATCAGCAGATACGCAGTATTTT
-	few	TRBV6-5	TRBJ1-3	CASSPSSGNTIYF	TGTGCCAGCAGCCCGAGCTCTGGAAACACCATATATTTT
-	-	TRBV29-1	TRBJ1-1	CSVEPRGNTEAFF	TGCAGCGTTGAACCCAGGGGGAACACTGAAGCTTTCTTT
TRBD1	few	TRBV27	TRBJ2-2	CASNRQGPNTGELFF	TGTGCCAGCAACCGACAGGGGCCGAACACCGGGGAGCTGTTTTTT
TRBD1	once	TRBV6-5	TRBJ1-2	CASSYTSPGQPYGYTF	TGTGCCAGCAGTTACACTTCACCGGGACAGCCCTATGGCTACACCTTC
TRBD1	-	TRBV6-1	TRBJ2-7	CASSEAGSRGDRAYEQYF	TGTGCCAGCAGTGAAGCGGGGTCGAGGGGGGACAGGGCGTACGAGCAGTACTTC
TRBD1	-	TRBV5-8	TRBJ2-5	CASSQRQGRSTQYF	TGTGCCAGCAGCCAAAGACAGGGGCGATCGACCCAGTACTTC
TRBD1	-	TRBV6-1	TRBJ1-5	CASSAQGAPNQPQHF	TGTGCCAGCAGTGCGCAGGGGGCCCCCAATCAGCCCCAGCATTTT
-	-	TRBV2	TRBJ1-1	CASRRQGTNEAFF	TGTGCCAGCAGACGGCAGGGGACTAACGAAGCTTTCTTT
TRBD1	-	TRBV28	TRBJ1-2	CASSYPGQGDYGYTF	TGTGCCAGCAGCTACCCGGGACAGGGGGACTATGGCTACACCTTC
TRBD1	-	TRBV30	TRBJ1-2	CAWSVPRDSTSRGYTF	TGTGCCTGGAGTGTACCTAGGGACAGCACGTCTAGAGGCTACACCTTC
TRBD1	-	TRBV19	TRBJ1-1	CASSIGGQGRRTTEAFF	TGTGCCAGTAGTATAGGGGGACAGGGAAGGCGTACCACTGAAGCTTTCTTT
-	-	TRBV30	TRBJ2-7	CAWKEAGGPYEQYF	TGTGCCTGGAAAGAGGCCGGGGGACCCTACGAGCAGTACTTC
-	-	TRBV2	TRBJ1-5	CASRGGESQPQHF	TGTGCCAGCAGGGGTGGGGAGAGTCAGCCCCAGCATTTT
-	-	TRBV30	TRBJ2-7	CAWSVYGVTYEQYF	TGTGCCTGGAGTGTTTACGGGGTAACCTACGAGCAGTACTTC
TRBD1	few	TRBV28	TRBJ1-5	CASSLRRGLQPQHF	TGTGCCAGCAGTTTACGGAGGGGGCTACAGCCCCAGCATTTT
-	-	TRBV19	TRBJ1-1	CASSIDLRGLEAFF	TGTGCCAGTAGTATAGATTTGAGAGGCCTAGAAGCTTTCTTT
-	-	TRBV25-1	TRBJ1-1	CASSEFRESEAFF	TGTGCCAGCAGTGAATTTCGGGAAAGTGAAGCTTTCTTT
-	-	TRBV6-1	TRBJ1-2	CASSEEGRYYGYTF	TGTGCCAGCAGTGAAGAGGGGCGGTACTATGGCTACACCTTC
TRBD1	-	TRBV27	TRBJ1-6	CASSKGTVYNSPLHF	TGTGCCAGCAGTAAAGGGACAGTCTATAATTCACCCCTCCACTTT
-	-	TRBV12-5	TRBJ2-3	CASGFPDSLGTDTQYF	TGTGCTAGTGGTTTCCCGGACAGCCTTGGCACAGATACGCAGTATTTT
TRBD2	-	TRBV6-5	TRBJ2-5	CASSSTSGGWAQYF	TGTGCCAGCAGTTCTACTAGCGGAGGGTGGGCCCAGTACTTC
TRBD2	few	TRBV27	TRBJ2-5	CASRGASGWQETQYF	TGTGCCAGCAGGGGGGCTAGCGGGTGGCAAGAGACCCAGTACTTC
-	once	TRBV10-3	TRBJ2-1	CVTGDRDSHYNEQFF	TGTGTCACAGGGGACCGGGACTCCCACTACAATGAGCAGTTCTTC
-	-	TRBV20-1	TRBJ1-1	CSKLRRAEAFF	TGCAGTAAACTTAGGAGGGCAGAAGCTTTCTTT
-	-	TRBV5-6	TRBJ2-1	CASSLFRRLGNGQFF	TGTGCCAGCAGCTTGTTCCGGAGGCTGGGAAATGGGCAGTTCTTC
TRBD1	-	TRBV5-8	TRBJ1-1	CASSDRQGRRTEAFF	TGTGCCAGCAGCGACCGACAGGGGAGAAGAACTGAAGCTTTCTTT
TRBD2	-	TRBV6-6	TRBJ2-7	CASSGTSGSYEQYF	TGTGCCAGCAGTGGGACTAGCGGGAGTTACGAGCAGTACTTC
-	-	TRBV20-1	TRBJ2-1	CSASNNEQFF	TGCAGTGCTTCAAACAATGAGCAGTTCTTC
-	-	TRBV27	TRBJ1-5	CASRKPIAGLGGNQPQHF	TGTGCCAGCAGGAAACCAATCGCAGGTTTAGGCGGCAATCAGCCCCAGCATTTT
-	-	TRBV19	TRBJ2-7	CASSTIAKLTYEQYF	TGTGCCAGTAGTACCATCGCGAAGTTAACCTACGAGCAGTACTTC
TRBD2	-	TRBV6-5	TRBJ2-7	CASSYGPSGTYEQYF	TGTGCCAGCAGTTACGGGCCTAGCGGAACCTACGAGCAGTACTTC
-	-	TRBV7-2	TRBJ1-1	CASSYRWGDTEAFF	TGTGCCAGCAGCTACCGATGGGGAGATACTGAAGCTTTCTTT
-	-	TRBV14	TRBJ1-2	CASSQDRARGYTF	TGTGCCAGCAGCCAAGACAGGGCGAGGGGCTACACCTTC
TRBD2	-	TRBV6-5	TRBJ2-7	CASRPLAGGTYEQYF	TGTGCCAGCAGGCCATTGGCGGGAGGCACCTACGAGCAGTACTTC
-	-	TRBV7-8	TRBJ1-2	CASSLVGAGNYGYTF	TGTGCCAGCAGCTTAGTGGGGGCAGGGAACTATGGCTACACCTTC
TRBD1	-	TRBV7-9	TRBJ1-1	CASSLLMTGAETEAFF	TGTGCCAGCAGCCTCCTGATGACAGGGGCGGAGACTGAAGCTTTCTTT
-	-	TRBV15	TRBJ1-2	CATSRDRGWGYTF	TGTGCCACCAGCAGAGATCGCGGTTGGGGCTACACCTTC